A single sample is the source of the 2 T cell receptor beta chains below, sequenced in a study of T cells in tuberculosis. The method was immunoSEQ multiplex PCR; TCRdb's version includes in-frame clones alone and lacks a portion of them. In the table there are under 35,000 clones, approximately 94% of which are singletons. Sequencing was done on a sample of PBMCs. These receptors were obtained from a donor aged 5-35 years with latent tuberculosis or without tuberculosis infection.

The chain employs TRBV7-2 and TRBJ1-2; perhaps TRBD1 as D (6 bases). This CDR3 comprises 14 residues. Trimming stripped 2 bases from V and 4 bases from J, with 11 bases between. Germline V gene sequence: CDR1 SGHTA, CDR2 FQGNSA. The CDR3 loop reads CASSLSTGIYGYTF. Written as DNA, the CDR3 is TGTGCCAGCAGCTTATCAACAGGGATCTATGGCTACACCTTC.

In its sample, this clone ranks as medium-sized (0.01 to 0.1%). The chain joins TRBV5-1 to TRBJ2-2; 7 nucleotides line up with TRBD2. The J segment lost 6 bases and the V segment lost 0 bases, leaving 14 bases of the junction unmatched. The V gene's germline CDR1 is SGHRS and CDR2 YFSETQ. CDR3 size: 18 residues. Here the CDR3 reads CASSLVGAGAGVPGELFF. Written as DNA, the CDR3 is TGCGCCAGCAGCTTGGTTGGCGCTGGGGCGGGAGTACCCGGGGAGCTGTTTTTT.